These 30 T cell receptor beta chains originate from one sample sequenced in a study of T cell clonality in common variable immunodeficiency. This table comes from immunoSEQ multiplex PCR, and its TCRdb copy is limited to in-frame clones, with some not included. This record lists about 37,000 clones, none seen once only, and the top ten clones contain 3%. The specimen sequenced was peripheral blood mononuclear cells. The receptors were sampled from a person aged 18 to 69 in good health.

This clone was observed at least ten times. The CDR3 end is not reached by the read, which stops 3 residues before it; the germline J gene fills it in. The chain combines TRBV5-4 with TRBJ2-7, with 7 bases identical to TRBD2. CDR3 length: 15 amino acids. The V segment lost 2 bases and the J segment 0 bases; nucleotides outside the gene matches: 5. The V gene's germline CDR1 is SGHNT and CDR2 YYREEE (reference sequence). CDR3 region: CASSFGGLGSYEQYF. The sequenced CDR3 bases are TGTGCCAGCAGCTTCGGTGGACTAGGCTCCTACGAG.

This clone was seen at least ten times. With the read ending 3 residues before the CDR3 end, the germline J gene is used to fill in that end. V is TRBV20-1 and J is TRBJ1-2; D is perhaps TRBD1 (6 bases). The germline V gene has CDR1 DFQATT and CDR2 SNEGSKA (reference sequence). This CDR3 has 13 amino acids. V lost 5 bases to trimming and J lost 4 bases, with 14 bases between them. Incomplete CDR3 DNA: TGCAGTGCTTCAATGACAGGCTTCTATGGC. It codes for CSASMTGFYG. The CDR3 reads in full as CSASMTGFYGYTF.

The sample holds many counts of this clone. Sequencing ends 3 residues short of the CDR3 end; the germline J gene provides the rest. V gene TRBV5-1 combines with J gene TRBJ2-1; 8 bases align to TRBD2. This CDR3 is 14 amino acids long. Germline V lookup: CDR1 SGHRS, CDR2 YFSETQ. The J segment lost 8 bases and the V segment lost 4 bases, leaving 8 bases of the junction unmatched. The CDR3: CASSVGAGEYEQFF. CDR3 bases read: TGCGCCAGCAGCGTAGGAGCGGGAGAGTATGAG.

At least ten counts were recorded for this clone. With the read ending 3 residues before the CDR3 end, the germline J gene is used to fill in that end. V gene TRBV5-6 combines with J gene TRBJ2-1; a possible D gene is TRBD1 (5 bases). Trimming cost V 4 bases and J 4 bases, with 9 bases left between them. Germline CDR1 SGHDT, CDR2 YYEEEE. The CDR3 has 13 amino acids. The CDR3 spells CASSRRQYNEQFF. The covered CDR3 bases are TGTGCCAGCAGCCGAAGACAGTACAATGAG.

At least ten counts were recorded for this clone. The read ends 3 residues early relative to the CDR3; the germline J gene fills the gap. The chain uses TRBV14 and TRBJ2-5, with 7 nucleotides matching TRBD1. The V gene's germline CDR1 is SGHDN and CDR2 FVKESK. V dropped 1 base and J dropped 5; count of bases not matched to a gene: 10. This CDR3 has 16 amino acids. CDR3 DNA, as far as it was read: TGTGCCAGCAGCCAAGGACAGGGAAGTAGGGTGGAGACC. Translation gives CASSQGQGSRVET. The whole CDR3 sequence is CASSQGQGSRVETQYF.

This clone was recorded at least ten times. The read terminates 3 residues ahead of where the CDR3 ends, so the germline J gene completes it. The V and J genes are TRBV5-4 and TRBJ2-7; 7 nucleotides agree with TRBD2. CDR1 SGHNT and CDR2 YYREEE come from the germline V gene (reference sequence). Trimming removed 1 base from V and 6 bases from J; junction bases left unmatched: 13. The CDR3 consists of 16 residues. The CDR3 sequence is CASSLCPLGEGCEQYF. The part of the CDR3 DNA that was read is TGTGCCAGCAGCTTGTGCCCTCTAGGGGAGGGTTGCGAG. The whole variable domain, filled in from reference TRBV5-4 and TRBJ2-7, reads ETGVTQSPTHLIKTRGQQVTLRCSSQSGHNTVSWYQQALGQGPQFIFQYYREEENGRGNFPPRFSGLQFPNYSSELNVNALELDDSALYLCASSLCPLGEGCEQYFGPGTRLTVT.

This clone was picked up many times. The DNA ends 3 residues before the CDR3 does, and the rest of the CDR3 is filled in from the germline J gene. The genes are TRBV19 and TRBJ1-1; the D gene is possibly TRBD1 (6 bases). Between the trimmed V and J ends, which lost 5 bases and 1 base, there was a span of 14 bases. CDR3 size: 15 residues. Looked up from germline, CDR1 is LNHDA and CDR2 is SQIVND (reference sequence). The CDR3 is CASSLTGWGNTEAFF. The CDR3 DNA, read in part, is TGTGCCAGTAGTCTAACAGGGTGGGGGAACACTGAA. The entire variable domain, with the rest obtained from reference TRBV19 and TRBJ1-1, is as follows: DGGITQSPKYLFRKEGQNVTLSCEQNLNHDAMYWYRQDPGQGLRLIYYSQIVNDFQKGDIAEGYSVSREKKESFPLTVTSAQKNPTAFYLCASSLTGWGNTEAFFGQGTRLTVV.

This clone has a count of ten or more. The read terminates 3 residues ahead of where the CDR3 ends, so the germline J gene completes it. V usage is TRBV18 and J usage is TRBJ2-7; 9 bases line up with TRBD2. The CDR3 totals 14 residues. Germline-derived CDR1 and CDR2 are KGHSH and LQKENI. V trimming: 3 bases; J trimming: 4 bases; junction bases outside the gene matches: 4. Here the CDR3 reads CASSPPGLAYEQYF. The part of the CDR3 DNA that was read is TGTGCCAGCTCACCCCCGGGACTAGCTTACGAG.

This clone has ten or more counts. The sequenced fragment ends 3 residues before the CDR3 boundary, so the rest is inferred from the germline J gene. The rearrangement joins TRBV29-1 to TRBJ2-2; no clear D. The CDR3 covers 11 residues. Trimming removed 5 bases at V and 5 bases at J, with 6 bases between. Germline V gene lookup returns CDR1 SQVTM and CDR2 ANQGSEA. The covered CDR3 bases are TGCAGCGTTTCCCGGACCGGGGAG. Translating gives CSVSRTGE. The CDR3 in full is CSVSRTGELFF.

With respect to this clone: The read gets to within 3 residues of the CDR3 end, and the germline J gene fills in the rest. The J gene is TRBJ2-1, the V gene TRBV10-1, with D possibly being TRBD1 (6 bases). V lost 6 bases, J lost 8 bases, and 11 bases lay in between. This CDR3 comprises 12 residues. Germline lookup yields CDR1 WNHNN and CDR2 SYGVQD (reference sequence). CDR3 protein: CASSVGQHEQFF. The covered CDR3 bases are TGCGCCAGCAGCGTCGGACAGCATGAG.

This clone came up many times. The read halts 3 residues ahead of the CDR3 end, with the missing end drawn from the germline J gene. This sequence joins TRBV20-1 and TRBJ2-7, with D hard to call. The germline V and J ends were trimmed by 6 bases and 2 bases, with 17 bases remaining between them. CDR3 length: 14 residues. The V gene's germline CDR1 is DFQATT and CDR2 SNEGSKA (reference sequence). The CDR3 DNA, read in part, is TGCAGTGCCAGACCACCCAACAATCCCTACGAG. Its protein product is CSARPPNNPYE. The CDR3, in full, reads CSARPPNNPYEQYF.

This clone was seen many times. The CDR3 end is not reached by the read, which stops 3 residues before it; the germline J gene fills it in. The chain is built from TRBV9 and TRBJ1-4, with a tentative D call TRBD1 (5 bases). Germline-derived CDR1 and CDR2 are SGDLS and YYNGEE. The CDR3 sequence is 15 residues long. Trimming pared 0 bases from V and 4 bases from J, leaving 10 bases between. The CDR3 spells CASSVAGGSNEKLFF. The covered CDR3 bases are TGTGCCAGCAGCGTAGCGGGGGGTAGTAATGAAAAA.

This clone was detected many times. The missing CDR3 end, 3 residues past where the read stops, is filled in from the germline J gene. This rearrangement joins TRBV7-9 to TRBJ1-5; 7 bases line up with TRBD1. Germline V lookup: CDR1 SEHNR, CDR2 FQNEAQ (reference sequence). V was clipped by 5 bases and J by 2 bases; unmatched bases: 6. The CDR3 has 15 amino acids. Incomplete CDR3 DNA: TGTGCCAGCAGCACAGACAGGGAAGGCAATCAGCCC. Translating it yields CASSTDREGNQP. The full CDR3 is CASSTDREGNQPQHF. Complete variable domain (other parts from reference TRBV7-9 and TRBJ1-5): DTGVSQNPRHKITKRGQNVTFRCDPISEHNRLYWYRQTLGQGPEFLTYFQNEAQLEKSRLLSDRFSAERPKGSFSTLEIQRTEQGDSAMYLCASSTDREGNQPQHFGDGTRLSIL.

This clone was recorded at least ten times. The read halts 3 residues ahead of the CDR3 end, with the missing end drawn from the germline J gene. This chain uses TRBV19 with TRBJ2-7; the D gene is possibly TRBD1 (6 bases). Trimming shortened V by 1 base and J by 5 bases, and 9 bases separated the two germline ends. This CDR3 is 13 amino acids long. Germline-derived CDR1 and CDR2 are LNHDA and SQIVND (reference sequence). The sequenced CDR3 bases are TGTGCCAGTAGTATAGGGGGACACGACGAG. Translation: CASSIGGHDE. The whole CDR3 protein reads CASSIGGHDEQYF.

In its sample, this clone was seen many times. The sequence runs out 3 residues before the end of the CDR3; the remainder is reconstructed from the germline J gene. The V and J genes are TRBV6-1 and TRBJ2-2; 9 nucleotides match TRBD1. Unmatched junction bases numbered 0, after V lost 4 bases and J lost 3 bases. This CDR3 is built from 14 residues. Germline values: CDR1 MNHNS, CDR2 SASEGT. Partial CDR3 DNA: TGTGCCAGCAGTGGGACAGGGGACACCGGGGAG. This codes for CASSGTGDTGE. The whole CDR3 sequence reads CASSGTGDTGELFF.

This clone has at least ten counts. The read finishes 3 residues shy of the CDR3 end, and the germline J gene is used to complete it. The chain couples TRBV18 to TRBJ1-4, with a tentative D call TRBD1 (6 bases). From germline, CDR1 is KGHSH and CDR2 LQKENI. The CDR3 is 16 amino acids. The V gene lost 3 bases and the J gene lost 0 bases, with 11 bases spanning the gap. The CDR3 is CASSPAGVATNEKLFF. The covered CDR3 bases are TGTGCCAGCTCACCCGCAGGGGTAGCAACTAATGAAAAA.

This clone was observed many times. The read halts 3 residues ahead of the CDR3 end, with the missing end drawn from the germline J gene. The chain couples TRBV20-1 to TRBJ2-1; 13 bases line up with TRBD2. The CDR3 consists of 18 residues. CDR1 and CDR2 (germline): DFQATT, SNEGSKA (reference sequence). The V and J ends lost 0 bases and 3 bases, in that order; junction bases with no gene match: 8. The DNA read from the CDR3 is TGCAGTGCTAGAGATTCTAGTGGGACTAGCGGGGTCTACAATGAG. It yields the protein CSARDSSGTSGVYNE. The CDR3 in its entirety is CSARDSSGTSGVYNEQFF.

On this clone itself: The sequence runs out 3 residues before the end of the CDR3; the remainder is reconstructed from the germline J gene. This sequence joins TRBV20-1 and TRBJ2-1, with a weak D call TRBD2 (5 bases). CDR3 size: 14 residues. V was cut by 7 bases and J by 5 bases, with 18 bases left in between. The germline V gene has CDR1 DFQATT and CDR2 SNEGSKA (reference sequence). The chain's CDR3 is CSVPLGTIDNEQFF. The sequenced CDR3 bases are TGCAGTGTTCCACTAGGTACTATCGACAATGAG.

This clone was picked up many times. From the germline J gene comes the end of the CDR3, since the read stops 3 residues before it. V and J are TRBV19 and TRBJ2-3; 9 bases align to TRBD2. Germline trimming cut 6 bases from V and 0 bases from J; bases unmatched to any gene: 7. From germline, CDR1 is LNHDA and CDR2 SQIVND (reference sequence). This CDR3 region has 16 residues. The chain's CDR3 is CASRYLSGRSTDTQYF. The sequenced CDR3 bases are TGTGCCAGTAGGTACCTGAGCGGGAGGAGCACAGATACG.

This clone was recorded many times. Coverage ceases 3 residues before the CDR3 finishes, and the germline J gene fills in the end. V gene TRBV7-9 combines with J gene TRBJ1-1; possible D gene TRBD1, 5 bases. Germline loops: CDR1 SEHNR, CDR2 FQNEAQ (reference sequence). The CDR3 loop spans 14 amino acids. Trimming cost V 3 bases and J 3 bases, with 11 bases left between them. Partial CDR3 DNA: TGTGCCAGCAGCTTGATACAGGCAGACACTGAA. Translation gives CASSLIQADTE. The whole CDR3 region reads CASSLIQADTEAFF.

This clone has just a few counts. Read data end 3 residues before the CDR3 end; the end is taken from the germline J gene. The chain recombines TRBV7-6 with TRBJ1-4, with TRBD1 matching over 11 bases. The V gene end was trimmed by 1 base and the J gene end by 6 bases; junction bases not matched to a gene: 4. The CDR3 has 16 amino acids. Germline CDR1 is SGHVS and CDR2 is FNYEAQ. CDR3 protein: CASSLVGGQGDEKLFF. CDR3 DNA (partial): TGTGCCAGCAGCTTAGTTGGGGGACAGGGGGATGAAAAA.

This clone has at least ten counts. The missing CDR3 end, 3 residues past where the read stops, is filled in from the germline J gene. The V call is TRBV20-1, the J call TRBJ2-7; D is unresolved. This CDR3 region has 10 residues. V was clipped by 5 bases and J by 0 bases, with 2 bases between them. Germline CDR1 reads DFQATT; CDR2 reads SNEGSKA (reference sequence). The DNA read from the CDR3 is TGCAGTGCTCACTCCTACGAG. Translation: CSAHSYE. The full CDR3 protein reads CSAHSYEQYF.

The table lists this clone with many counts. The observed sequence ends 3 residues before the CDR3 terminus, with the missing tail filled in from the germline J gene. The genes are TRBV20-1 and TRBJ1-4; weak D call: TRBD1 (5 bases). The germline V gene encodes CDR1 DFQATT and CDR2 SNEGSKA (reference sequence). The ends were cut back, 0 bases at V and 6 bases at J, with 14 bases in the middle. The CDR3 has 15 residues. CDR3 amino acids: CSARDRGTGDEKLFF. CDR3 bases read: TGCAGTGCTAGAGACCGGGGGACTGGTGATGAAAAA.

Turning to this clone: The DNA ends 3 residues before the CDR3 does, and the rest of the CDR3 is filled in from the germline J gene. The rearrangement links TRBV13 to TRBJ1-6; D might be TRBD1 (6 bases). This CDR3 region has 14 residues. Germline V lookup: CDR1 PRHDT, CDR2 FYEKMQ (reference sequence). V lost 4 bases, J lost 8 bases, and 12 bases lay in between. The DNA read from the CDR3 is TGTGCCAGCAGCTCTACAGGGTCCCATTCACCC. Protein sequence: CASSSTGSHSP. The entire CDR3 sequence reads CASSSTGSHSPLHF. Drawing the rest from reference TRBV13 and TRBJ1-6, the complete variable domain is AAGVIQSPRHLIKEKRETATLKCYPIPRHDTVYWYQQGPGQDPQFLISFYEKMQSDKGSIPDRFSAQQFSDYHSELNMSSLELGDSALYFCASSSTGSHSPLHFGNGTRLTVT.

This clone appeared many times. The sequence runs out 3 residues before the end of the CDR3; the remainder is reconstructed from the germline J gene. The chain is built from TRBV28 and TRBJ2-3; the match to TRBD1 covers 7 bases. CDR1 is MDHEN, CDR2 SYDVKM, per germline. This CDR3 region has 15 residues. V was clipped by 3 bases and J by 1 base; unmatched bases: 4. The CDR3 loop reads CASSFTTGRTDTQYF. The DNA read from the CDR3 is TGTGCCAGCAGTTTTACGACAGGGCGCACAGATACG.

This clone was observed many times. The CDR3 extends 3 residues past the end of the read, so its final part is completed from the germline J gene. This chain uses TRBV7-2 with TRBJ2-2; D gene ambiguous. V was cut by 5 bases and J by 5 bases, with 3 bases left in between. Germline values: CDR1 SGHTA, CDR2 FQGNSA. The CDR3 is made up of 11 amino acids. The CDR3 is CASSITGELFF. Incomplete CDR3 DNA: TGTGCCAGCAGCATAACCGGGGAG.

In this sample, this clone turned up many times. The read is 3 residues too short to cover the CDR3 end, so that end is filled in from the germline J gene. The V call is TRBV5-1, the J call TRBJ2-5; possible D gene TRBD2, 5 bases. Trimming left V 0 bases short and J 4 bases short, with 13 bases between. The germline gives CDR1 SGHRS, CDR2 YFSETQ. CDR3 length: 15 residues. The DNA read from the CDR3 is TGCGCCAGCAGCTTGGGGGCCCTAGCAAGAGAGACC. Translation gives CASSLGALARET. The whole CDR3 protein reads CASSLGALARETQYF.

Ten or more counts support this clone. The read stops 3 residues short of the end of the CDR3; the missing end is completed from the germline J gene. The rearrangement uses TRBV18 and TRBJ1-2; 7 nucleotides match TRBD1. In germline, CDR1 is KGHSH, CDR2 LQKENI. This CDR3 is built from 12 residues. V lost 11 bases to trimming and J lost 6 bases; unmatched junction nucleotides: 9. The CDR3 loop reads CAGTGVLDGYTF. The sequenced part of the CDR3 DNA is TGTGCCGGCACAGGGGTCTTGGATGGC.

In its sample, this clone was seen many times. The read ends 3 residues shy of where the CDR3 ends; the end is completed using the germline J gene. The gene calls are TRBV7-9 and TRBJ1-4; D may be TRBD1 (6 bases). There are 14 residues in the CDR3. CDR1 and CDR2 (germline): SEHNR, FQNEAQ (reference sequence). V was cut by 5 bases and J by 7 bases, with 14 bases left in between. The sequenced part of the CDR3 DNA is TGTGCCAGCAGCACCGACAGGAGAGGTGAAAAA. Translated, it gives CASSTDRRGEK. The CDR3 in its entirety is CASSTDRRGEKLFF. Full variable domain (missing parts from reference TRBV7-9 and TRBJ1-4): DTGVSQNPRHKITKRGQNVTFRCDPISEHNRLYWYRQTLGQGPEFLTYFQNEAQLEKSRLLSDRFSAERPKGSFSTLEIQRTEQGDSAMYLCASSTDRRGEKLFFGSGTQLSVL.

This clone has at least ten counts. The read falls 3 residues short of the CDR3 end, and the missing part is taken from the germline J gene. The chain couples TRBV19 to TRBJ1-4; D gene ambiguous. The CDR3 runs 14 residues. Trimming took 3 bases from V and 8 from J, leaving 13 bases between them. Per germline, CDR1 LNHDA and CDR2 SQIVND (reference sequence). The CDR3: CASSIRAGGEKLFF. Partial CDR3 DNA: TGTGCCAGTAGTATTCGAGCCGGAGGGGAAAAA.